This T cell receptor beta chain emerged from a study of shared clonotypes between healthy human individuals. CDR3 length equals 15 residues. Germline CDR1 and CDR2: SNHLY and FYNNEI. Trimming left V 3 bases short and J 5 bases short, with 13 bases between. The repertoire was sequenced with immunoSEQ multiplex PCR; TCRdb's copy has only in-frame clones and lacks some. The table lists approximately 590,000 clones, 95% of them singletons. This clone was observed once. Naive CD8 cells lacked CD45RO, underwent positive selection for CCR7 and left out terminally differentiated effector memory CD45RA+ cells.

The receptor was derived from a young woman in good health. V and J are TRBV2 and TRBJ2-2; no firm D call. Source material: naive CD8+ T cells sorted from blood. CDR3: CASSDARSQTGELFF. CDR3 DNA: TGTGCCAGCAGTGATGCTAGGAGCCAGACCGGGGAGCTGTTTTTT.